This entry lists 3 T cell receptor beta chains sequenced from one sample in a study of blood T cell repertoires in COVID-19. The protocol was immunoSEQ multiplex PCR, while the TCRdb copy is restricted to in-frame clones and leaves out a portion. The data hold about 260,000 clones, with more than 80% observed a single time. Sequencing used PBMCs or T cells enriched from blood (not recorded which). The receptor set was obtained from a man aged 45-65 years who had been exposed to COVID-19.

The chain carries TRBV9 and TRBJ2-3, with a possible D match to TRBD2 (6 bases). Deletions cut 0 bases from V and 3 bases from J, with 17 bases between. Looked up from germline, CDR1 is SGDLS and CDR2 is YYNGEE. This CDR3 is 17 amino acids long. CDR3 in DNA: TGTGCCAGCAGCGTAGGTGGATCGGGGGTCGGGACAGATACGCAGTATTTT. It codes for CASSVGGSGVGTDTQYF.

This chain joins TRBV5-1 and TRBJ1-6, with TRBD1 matching over 9 bases. The germline V gene encodes CDR1 SGHRS and CDR2 YFSETQ. V was pared by 6 bases and J by 8 bases, with 6 bases of the junction left unmatched. This CDR3 contains 14 residues. CDR3 residues: CASTQGAPDSPLHF. The CDR3 DNA is TGCGCCAGCACACAGGGGGCCCCGGATTCACCCCTCCACTTT.

This clone was observed a handful of times. The V gene is TRBV6-1, the J gene TRBJ1-2, with unresolved D. This CDR3 region has 15 residues. In germline, CDR1 is MNHNS, CDR2 SASEGT. V lost 0 bases and J lost 4, with 12 bases in between. DNA for the CDR3: TGTGCCAGCAGTGAAGCCGCTCTGAGGCCCTATGGCTACACCTTC. This sequence encodes CASSEAALRPYGYTF.